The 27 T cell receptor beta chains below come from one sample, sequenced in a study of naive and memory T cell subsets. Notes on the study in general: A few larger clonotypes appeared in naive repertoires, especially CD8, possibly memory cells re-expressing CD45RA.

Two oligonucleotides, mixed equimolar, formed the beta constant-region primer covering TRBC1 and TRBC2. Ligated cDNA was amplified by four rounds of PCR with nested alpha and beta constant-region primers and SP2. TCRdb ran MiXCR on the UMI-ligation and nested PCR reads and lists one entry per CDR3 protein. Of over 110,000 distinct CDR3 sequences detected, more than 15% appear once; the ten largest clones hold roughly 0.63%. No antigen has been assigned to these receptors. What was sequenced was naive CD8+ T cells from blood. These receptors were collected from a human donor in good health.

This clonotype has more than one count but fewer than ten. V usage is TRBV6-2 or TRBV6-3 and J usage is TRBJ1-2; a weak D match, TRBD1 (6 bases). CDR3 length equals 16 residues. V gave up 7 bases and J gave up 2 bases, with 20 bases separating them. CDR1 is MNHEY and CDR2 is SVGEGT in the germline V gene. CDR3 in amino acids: CASTPGQGYENYGYTF. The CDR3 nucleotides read TGTGCCAGCACTCCGGGACAAGGCTACGAGAACTATGGCTACACCTTC.

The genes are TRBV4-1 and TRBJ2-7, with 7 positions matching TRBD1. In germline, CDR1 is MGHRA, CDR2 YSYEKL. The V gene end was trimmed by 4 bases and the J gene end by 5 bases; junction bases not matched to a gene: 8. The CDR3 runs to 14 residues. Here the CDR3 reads CASSPRQGFDEQYF. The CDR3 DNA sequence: TGCGCCAGCAGCCCGAGACAGGGTTTCGACGAGCAGTACTTC.

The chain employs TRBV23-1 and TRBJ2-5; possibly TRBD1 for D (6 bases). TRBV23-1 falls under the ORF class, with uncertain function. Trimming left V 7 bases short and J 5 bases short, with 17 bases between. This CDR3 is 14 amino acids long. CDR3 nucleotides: TGCGCCAGCATCCGACAGGTCCGGTGCGAGACCCAGTACTTC. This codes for CASIRQVRCETQYF.

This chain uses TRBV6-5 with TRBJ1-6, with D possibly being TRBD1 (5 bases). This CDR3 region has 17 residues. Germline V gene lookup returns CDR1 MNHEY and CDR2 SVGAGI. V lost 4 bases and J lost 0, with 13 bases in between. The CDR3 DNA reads TGTGCCAGCAGTTTCGAGGGGCAAAGCTCCTATAATTCACCCCTCCACTTT. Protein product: CASSFEGQSSYNSPLHF.

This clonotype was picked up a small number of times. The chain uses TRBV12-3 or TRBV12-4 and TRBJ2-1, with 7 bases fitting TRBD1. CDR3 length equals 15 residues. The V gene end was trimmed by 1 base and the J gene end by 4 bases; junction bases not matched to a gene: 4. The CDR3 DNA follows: TGTGCCAGCAGTTTAGTGCAACAGGGGTACAATGAGCAGTTCTTC. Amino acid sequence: CASSLVQQGYNEQFF.

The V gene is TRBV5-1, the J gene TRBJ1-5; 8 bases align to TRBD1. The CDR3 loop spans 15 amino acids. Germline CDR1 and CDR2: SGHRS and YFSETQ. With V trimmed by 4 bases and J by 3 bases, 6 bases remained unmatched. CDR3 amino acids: CASSRWTGHNQPQHF. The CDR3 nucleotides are TGCGCCAGCAGCCGGTGGACAGGGCACAATCAGCCCCAGCATTTT. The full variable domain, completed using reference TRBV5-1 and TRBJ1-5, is KAGVTQTPRYLIKTRGQQVTLSCSPISGHRSVSWYQQTPGQGLQFLFEYFSETQRNKGNFPGRFSGRQFSNSRSEMNVSTLELGDSALYLCASSRWTGHNQPQHFGDGTRLSIL.

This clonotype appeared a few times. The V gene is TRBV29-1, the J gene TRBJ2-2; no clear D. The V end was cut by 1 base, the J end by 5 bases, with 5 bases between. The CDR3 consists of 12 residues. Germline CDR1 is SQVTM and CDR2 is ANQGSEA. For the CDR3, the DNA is TGCAGCGTTGAAGCATGGACCGGGGAGCTGTTTTTT. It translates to CSVEAWTGELFF.

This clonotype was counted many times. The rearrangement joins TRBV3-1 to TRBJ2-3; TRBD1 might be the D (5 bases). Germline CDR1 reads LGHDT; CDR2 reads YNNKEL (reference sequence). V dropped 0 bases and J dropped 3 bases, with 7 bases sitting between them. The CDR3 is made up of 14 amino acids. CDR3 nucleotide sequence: TGTGCCAGCAGCCAAGAGCAGGGAACAGATACGCAGTATTTT. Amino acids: CASSQEQGTDTQYF.

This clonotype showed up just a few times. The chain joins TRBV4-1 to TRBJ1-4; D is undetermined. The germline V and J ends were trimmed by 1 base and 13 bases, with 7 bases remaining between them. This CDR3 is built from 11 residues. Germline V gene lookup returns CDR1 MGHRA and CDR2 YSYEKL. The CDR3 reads CASSQGQGLFF. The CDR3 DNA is TGCGCCAGCAGCCAAGGGCAAGGACTGTTTTTT.

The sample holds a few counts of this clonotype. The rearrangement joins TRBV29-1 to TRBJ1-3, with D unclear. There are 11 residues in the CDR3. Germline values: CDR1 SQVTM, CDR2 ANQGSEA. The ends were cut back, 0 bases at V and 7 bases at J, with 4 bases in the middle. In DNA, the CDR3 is TGCAGCGTTGAAGAGGGGAACACCATATATTTT. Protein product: CSVEEGNTIYF.

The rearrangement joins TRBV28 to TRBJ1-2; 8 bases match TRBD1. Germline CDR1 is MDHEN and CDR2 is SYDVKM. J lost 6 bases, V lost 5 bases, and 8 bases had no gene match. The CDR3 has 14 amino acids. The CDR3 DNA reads TGTGCCAGCAGTCCCCGGACAGGGTCAAATGGCTACACCTTC. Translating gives CASSPRTGSNGYTF.

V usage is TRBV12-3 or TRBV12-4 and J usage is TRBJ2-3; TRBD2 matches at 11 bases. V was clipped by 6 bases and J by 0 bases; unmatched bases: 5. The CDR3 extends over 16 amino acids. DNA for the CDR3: TGTGCCAGCAGCCCTAGCGGGAGGCAGAGCACAGATACGCAGTATTTT. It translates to CASSPSGRQSTDTQYF.

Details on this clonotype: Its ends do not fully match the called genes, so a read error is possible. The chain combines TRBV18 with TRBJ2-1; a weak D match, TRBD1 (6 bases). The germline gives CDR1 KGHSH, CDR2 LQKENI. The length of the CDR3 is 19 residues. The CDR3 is CASSPGRGGQPASSNEQFF. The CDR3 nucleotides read TGTGCCAGCTCACCGGGGAGAGGAGGACAGCCGGCTTCCTCCAATGAGCAGTTCTTC.

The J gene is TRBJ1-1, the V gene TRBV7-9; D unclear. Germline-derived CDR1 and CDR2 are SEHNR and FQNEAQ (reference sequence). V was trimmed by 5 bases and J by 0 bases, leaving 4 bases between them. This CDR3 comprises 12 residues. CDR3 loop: CASSPVNTEAFF. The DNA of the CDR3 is TGTGCCAGCAGCCCTGTGAACACTGAAGCTTTCTTT.

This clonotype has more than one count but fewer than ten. In DNA, the CDR3 is TGTGCCAGCAGCCCGGACAGTGGTCCCTCCTACGAGCAGTACTTC. This translates into CASSPDSGPSYEQYF. The gene calls are TRBV7-9 and TRBJ2-7, with D possibly matching TRBD1 (6 bases). V lost 5 bases, J lost 0 bases, and 14 bases lay in between. This CDR3 region has 15 residues. From germline, CDR1 is SEHNR and CDR2 FQNEAQ (reference sequence).

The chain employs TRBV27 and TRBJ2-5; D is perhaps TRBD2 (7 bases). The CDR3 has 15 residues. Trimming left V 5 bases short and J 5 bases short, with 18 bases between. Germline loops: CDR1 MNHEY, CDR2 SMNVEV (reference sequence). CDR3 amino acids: CASSLGGGASETQYF. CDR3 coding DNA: TGTGCCAGCAGTCTGGGGGGGGGCGCGTCGGAGACCCAGTACTTC.

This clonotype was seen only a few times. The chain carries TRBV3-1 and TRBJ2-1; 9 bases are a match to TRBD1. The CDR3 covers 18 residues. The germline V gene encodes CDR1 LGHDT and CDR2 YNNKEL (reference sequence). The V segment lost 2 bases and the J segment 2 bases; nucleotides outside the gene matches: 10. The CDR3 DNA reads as TGTGCCAGCAGCCAATTAACGATAGGACAGGGGACCTACAATGAGCAGTTCTTC. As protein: CASSQLTIGQGTYNEQFF.

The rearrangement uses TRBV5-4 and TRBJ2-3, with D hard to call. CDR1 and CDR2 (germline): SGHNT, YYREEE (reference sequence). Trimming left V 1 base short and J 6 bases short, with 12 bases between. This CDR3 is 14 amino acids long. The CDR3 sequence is CASSLSLGSDTQYF. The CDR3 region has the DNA TGTGCCAGCAGCTTGAGCCTAGGTTCCGATACGCAGTATTTT.

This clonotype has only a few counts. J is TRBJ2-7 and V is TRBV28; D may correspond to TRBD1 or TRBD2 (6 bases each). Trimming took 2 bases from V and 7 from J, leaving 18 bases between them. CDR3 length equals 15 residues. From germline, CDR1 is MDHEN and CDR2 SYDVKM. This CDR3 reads CASSLTGGPEREQYF. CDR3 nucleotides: TGTGCCAGCAGTTTAACCGGGGGCCCGGAACGGGAGCAGTACTTC.

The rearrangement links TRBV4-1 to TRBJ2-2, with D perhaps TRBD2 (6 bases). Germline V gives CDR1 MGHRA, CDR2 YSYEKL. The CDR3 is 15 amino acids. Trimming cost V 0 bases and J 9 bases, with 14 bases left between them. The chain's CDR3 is CASSQEEGNLRELFF. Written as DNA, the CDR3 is TGCGCCAGCAGCCAAGAGGAGGGAAATCTTCGGGAGCTGTTTTTT.

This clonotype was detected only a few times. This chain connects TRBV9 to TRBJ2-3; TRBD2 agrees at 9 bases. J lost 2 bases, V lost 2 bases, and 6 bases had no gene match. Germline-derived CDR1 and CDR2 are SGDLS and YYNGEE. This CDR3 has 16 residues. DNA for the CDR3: TGTGCCAGCAGCGTCGCGGGAGGGCTCCCCACAGATACGCAGTATTTT. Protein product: CASSVAGGLPTDTQYF.

This chain's CDR3 is CASTTGTSGETQYF. The CDR3 region has the DNA TGTGCCAGCACTACCGGGACTAGCGGAGAGACCCAGTACTTC. The V gene is TRBV28, the J gene TRBJ2-5; 11 nucleotides line up with TRBD2. J gave up 4 bases and V 7 bases, and 5 bases lay outside the gene matches. CDR1 and CDR2 (germline): MDHEN, SYDVKM. This CDR3 has 14 residues.

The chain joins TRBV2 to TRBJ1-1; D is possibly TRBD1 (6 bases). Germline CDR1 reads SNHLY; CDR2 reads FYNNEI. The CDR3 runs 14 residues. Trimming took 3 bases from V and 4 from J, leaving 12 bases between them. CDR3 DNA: TGTGCCAGCAGTGAGGGGGCTATACGCACTGAAGCTTTCTTT. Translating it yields CASSEGAIRTEAFF. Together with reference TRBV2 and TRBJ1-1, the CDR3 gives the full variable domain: EPEVTQTPSHQVTQMGQEVILRCVPISNHLYFYWYRQILGQKVEFLVSFYNNEISEKSEIFDDQFSVERPDGSNFTLKIRSTKLEDSAMYFCASSEGAIRTEAFFGQGTRLTVV.

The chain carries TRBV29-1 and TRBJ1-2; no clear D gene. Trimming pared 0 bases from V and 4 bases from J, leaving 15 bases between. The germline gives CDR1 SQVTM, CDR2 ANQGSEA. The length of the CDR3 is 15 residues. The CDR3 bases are TGCAGCGTTGAAGAGGTATCGAGACAAACCTATGGCTACACCTTC. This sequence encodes CSVEEVSRQTYGYTF.

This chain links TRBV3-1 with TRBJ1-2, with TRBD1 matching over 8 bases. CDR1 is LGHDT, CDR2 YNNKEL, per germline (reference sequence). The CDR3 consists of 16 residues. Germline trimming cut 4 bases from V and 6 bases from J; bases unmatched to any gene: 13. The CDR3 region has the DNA TGTGCCAGCAGCCCCATCGGGGCAGGGGGCGCAGATGGCTACACCTTC. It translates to CASSPIGAGGADGYTF. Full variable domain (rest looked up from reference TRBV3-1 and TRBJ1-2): DTAVSQTPKYLVTQMGNDKSIKCEQNLGHDTMYWYKQDSKKFLKIMFSYNNKELIINETVPNRFSPKSPDKAHLNLHINSLELGDSAVYFCASSPIGAGGADGYTFGSGTRLTVV.

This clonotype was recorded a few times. The CDR3 DNA reads TGCAGTGCTAGACCAGAAGGGGGAATGGGCTCTGGGGCCAACGTCCTGACTTTC. Its translation is CSARPEGGMGSGANVLTF. The genes are TRBV20-1 and TRBJ2-6; perhaps TRBD1 as D (6 bases). CDR3 size: 18 residues. Trimming removed 2 bases at V and 0 bases at J, with 17 bases between. CDR1 is DFQATT and CDR2 is SNEGSKA in the germline V gene (reference sequence).

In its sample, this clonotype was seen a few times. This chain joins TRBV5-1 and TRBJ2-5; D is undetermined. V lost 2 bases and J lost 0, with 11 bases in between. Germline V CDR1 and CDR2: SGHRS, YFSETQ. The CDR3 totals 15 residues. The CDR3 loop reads CASSFVQTNQETQYF. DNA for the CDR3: TGCGCCAGCAGCTTTGTTCAGACAAACCAAGAGACCCAGTACTTC.